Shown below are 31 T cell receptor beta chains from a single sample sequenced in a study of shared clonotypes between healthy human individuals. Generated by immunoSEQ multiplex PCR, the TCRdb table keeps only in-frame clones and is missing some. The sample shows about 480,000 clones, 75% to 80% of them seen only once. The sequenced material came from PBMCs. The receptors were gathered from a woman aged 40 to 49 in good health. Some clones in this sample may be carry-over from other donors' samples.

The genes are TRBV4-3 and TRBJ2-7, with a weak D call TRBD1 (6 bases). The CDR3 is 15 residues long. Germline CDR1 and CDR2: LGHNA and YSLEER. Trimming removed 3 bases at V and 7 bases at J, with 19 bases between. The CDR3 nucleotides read TGCGCCAGCAGCCAGATTCGGGGTCAGGGGCTTGAGCAGTACTTC. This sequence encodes CASSQIRGQGLEQYF.

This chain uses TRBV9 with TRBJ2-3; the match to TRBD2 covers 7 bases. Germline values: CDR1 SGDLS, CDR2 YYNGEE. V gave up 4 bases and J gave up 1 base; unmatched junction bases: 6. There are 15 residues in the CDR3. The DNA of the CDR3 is TGTGCCAGCAGCCCCCGGGGGGTGCGCACAGATACGCAGTATTTT. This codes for CASSPRGVRTDTQYF. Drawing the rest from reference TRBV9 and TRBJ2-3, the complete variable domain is DSGVTQTPKHLITATGQRVTLRCSPRSGDLSVYWYQQSLDQGLQFLIQYYNGEERAKGNILERFSAQQFPDLHSELNLSSLELGDSALYFCASSPRGVRTDTQYFGPGTRLTVL.

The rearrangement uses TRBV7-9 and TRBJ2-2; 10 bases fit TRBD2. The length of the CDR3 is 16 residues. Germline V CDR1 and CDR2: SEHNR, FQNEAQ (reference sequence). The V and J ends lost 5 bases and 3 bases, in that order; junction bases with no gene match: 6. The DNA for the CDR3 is TGTGCCAGCAGCCTTCTAGCGGGAGTAGACACCGGGGAGCTGTTTTTT. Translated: CASSLLAGVDTGELFF.

CDR3 amino acids: CSSLSQTYNEQFF. For the CDR3, the DNA is TGCAGCTCCCTGTCCCAAACTTACAATGAGCAGTTCTTC. V is TRBV29-1 and J is TRBJ2-1; D gene ambiguous. The CDR3 consists of 13 residues. Germline V gene sequence: CDR1 SQVTM, CDR2 ANQGSEA. The V end was cut by 8 bases, the J end by 4 bases, with 15 bases between.

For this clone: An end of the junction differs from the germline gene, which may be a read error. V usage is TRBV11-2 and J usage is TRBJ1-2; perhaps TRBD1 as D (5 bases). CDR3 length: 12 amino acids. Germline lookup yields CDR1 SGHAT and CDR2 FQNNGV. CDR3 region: CASSQEQVGNTF. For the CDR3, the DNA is TGTGCCAGCAGTCAAGAACAGGTTGGCAACACCTTC.

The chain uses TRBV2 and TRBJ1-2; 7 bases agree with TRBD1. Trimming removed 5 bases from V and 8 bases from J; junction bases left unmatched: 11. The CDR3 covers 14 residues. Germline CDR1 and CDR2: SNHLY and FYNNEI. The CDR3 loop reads CASSYTGEVQGYTF. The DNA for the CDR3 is TGTGCCAGCAGTTATACAGGGGAGGTGCAGGGCTACACCTTC.

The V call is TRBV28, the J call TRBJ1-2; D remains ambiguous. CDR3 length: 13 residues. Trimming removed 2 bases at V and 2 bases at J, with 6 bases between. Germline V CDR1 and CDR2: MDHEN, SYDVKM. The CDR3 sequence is CASSLDKNYGYTF. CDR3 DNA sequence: TGTGCCAGCAGTTTAGACAAAAACTATGGCTACACCTTC.

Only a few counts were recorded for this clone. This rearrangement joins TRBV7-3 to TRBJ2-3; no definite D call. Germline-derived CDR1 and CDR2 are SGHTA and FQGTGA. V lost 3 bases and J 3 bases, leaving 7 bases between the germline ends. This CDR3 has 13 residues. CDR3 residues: CASSFSITDTQYF. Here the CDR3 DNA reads TGTGCCAGCAGCTTCAGCATTACAGATACGCAGTATTTT.

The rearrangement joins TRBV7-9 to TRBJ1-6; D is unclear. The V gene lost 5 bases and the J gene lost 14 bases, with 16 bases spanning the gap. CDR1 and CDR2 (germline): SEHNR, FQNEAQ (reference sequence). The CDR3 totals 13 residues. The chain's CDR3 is CASSVNSMSALHF. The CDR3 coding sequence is TGTGCCAGCAGCGTCAACTCCATGTCGGCCCTCCACTTT.

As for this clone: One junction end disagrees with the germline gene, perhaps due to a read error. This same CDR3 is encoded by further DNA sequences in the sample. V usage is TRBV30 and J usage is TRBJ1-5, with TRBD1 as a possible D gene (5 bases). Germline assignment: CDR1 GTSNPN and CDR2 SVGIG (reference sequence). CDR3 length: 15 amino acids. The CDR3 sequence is CAWRDGGGRNQPQHF. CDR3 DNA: TGTGCCTGGAGGGACGGGGGGGGAAGGAATCAGCCCCAGCATTTC.

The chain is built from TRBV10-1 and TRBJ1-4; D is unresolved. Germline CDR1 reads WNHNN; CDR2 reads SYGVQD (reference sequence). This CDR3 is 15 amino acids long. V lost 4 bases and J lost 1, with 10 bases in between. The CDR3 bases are TGCGCCAGCAGTGGATACAGAGGAACTAATGAAAAACTGTTTTTT. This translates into CASSGYRGTNEKLFF.

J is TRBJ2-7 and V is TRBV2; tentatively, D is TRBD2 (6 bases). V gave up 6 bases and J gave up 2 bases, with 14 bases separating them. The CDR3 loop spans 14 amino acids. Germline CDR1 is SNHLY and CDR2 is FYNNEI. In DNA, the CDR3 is TGTGCCAGCAGGGCCGGGACTGGGACCTACGAGCAGTACTTC. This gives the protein CASRAGTGTYEQYF.

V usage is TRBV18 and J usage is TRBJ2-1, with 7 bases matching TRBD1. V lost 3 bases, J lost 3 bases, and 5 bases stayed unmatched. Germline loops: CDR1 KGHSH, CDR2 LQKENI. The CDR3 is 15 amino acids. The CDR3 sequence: CASSPETGDYNEQFF. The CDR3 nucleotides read TGTGCCAGCTCACCGGAAACAGGGGACTACAATGAGCAGTTCTTC.

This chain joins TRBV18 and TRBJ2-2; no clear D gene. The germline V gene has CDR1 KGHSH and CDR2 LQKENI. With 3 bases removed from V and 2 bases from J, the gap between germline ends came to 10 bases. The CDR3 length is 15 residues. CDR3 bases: TGTGCCAGCTCACCTCCCGGGCCAAACACCGGGGAGCTGTTTTTT. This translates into CASSPPGPNTGELFF.

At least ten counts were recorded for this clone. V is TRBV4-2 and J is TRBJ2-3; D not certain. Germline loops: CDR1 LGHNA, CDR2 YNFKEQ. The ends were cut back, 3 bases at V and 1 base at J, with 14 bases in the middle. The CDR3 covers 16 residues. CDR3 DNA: TGTGCCAGCAGCCAGCCCGCTGTTTGGTGCACAGATACGCAGTATTTT. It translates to CASSQPAVWCTDTQYF.

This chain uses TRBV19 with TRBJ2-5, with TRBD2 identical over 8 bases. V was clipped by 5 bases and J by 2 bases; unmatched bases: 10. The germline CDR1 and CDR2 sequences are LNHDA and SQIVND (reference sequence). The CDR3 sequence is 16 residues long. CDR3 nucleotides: TGTGCCAGTAGTTCCCTTCTAGCGGGTTATCAAGAGACCCAGTACTTC. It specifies CASSSLLAGYQETQYF.

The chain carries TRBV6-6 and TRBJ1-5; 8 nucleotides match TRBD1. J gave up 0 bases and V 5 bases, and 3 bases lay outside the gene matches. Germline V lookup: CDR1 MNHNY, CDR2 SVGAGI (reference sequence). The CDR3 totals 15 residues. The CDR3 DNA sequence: TGTGCCAGCAGTCTGGGACAGGTTAGCAATCAGCCCCAGCATTTT. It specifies CASSLGQVSNQPQHF.

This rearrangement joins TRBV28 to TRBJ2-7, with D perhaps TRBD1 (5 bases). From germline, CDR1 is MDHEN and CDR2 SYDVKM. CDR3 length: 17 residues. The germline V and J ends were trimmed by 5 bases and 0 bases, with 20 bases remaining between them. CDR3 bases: TGTGCCAGCAGTGGGCTAGGGGCCGTTTCCCACTCCTACGAGCAGTACTTC. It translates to CASSGLGAVSHSYEQYF. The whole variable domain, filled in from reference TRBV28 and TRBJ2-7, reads DVKVTQSSRYLVKRTGEKVFLECVQDMDHENMFWYRQDPGLGLRLIYFSYDVKMKEKGDIPEGYSVSREKKERFSLILESASTNQTSMYLCASSGLGAVSHSYEQYFGPGTRLTVT.

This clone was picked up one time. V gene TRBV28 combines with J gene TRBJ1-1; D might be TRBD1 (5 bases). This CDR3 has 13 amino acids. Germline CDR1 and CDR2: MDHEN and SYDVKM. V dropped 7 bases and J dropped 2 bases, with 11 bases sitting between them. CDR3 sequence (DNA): TGTGCCAGCATCGGGGGGGAAAACACTGAAGCTTTCTTT. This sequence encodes CASIGGENTEAFF.

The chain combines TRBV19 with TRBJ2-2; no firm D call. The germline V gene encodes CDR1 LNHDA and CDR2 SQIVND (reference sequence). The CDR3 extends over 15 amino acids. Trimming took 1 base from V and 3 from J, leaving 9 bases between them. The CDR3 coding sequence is TGTGCCAGTAGTATAGTCCGGTATGACACCGGGGAGCTGTTTTTT. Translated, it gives CASSIVRYDTGELFF.

The DNA for the CDR3 is TGCGCCAGCAGCCTATCAGGGGGCGACGGGACCGGGGAGCTGTTTTTT. Encoded protein: CASSLSGGDGTGELFF. The chain couples TRBV4-1 to TRBJ2-2, with 8 positions matching TRBD1. The germline CDR1 and CDR2 sequences are MGHRA and YSYEKL. Trimming cost V 4 bases and J 5 bases; bases outside gene matches: 9. CDR3 size: 16 residues.

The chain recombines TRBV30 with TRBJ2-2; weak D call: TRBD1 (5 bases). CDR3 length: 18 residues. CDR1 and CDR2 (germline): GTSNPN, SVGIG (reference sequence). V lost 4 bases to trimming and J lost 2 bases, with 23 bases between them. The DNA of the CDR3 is TGTGCCTGGACTCCGGGTGGGGCCCGGAGATCTAACACCGGGGAGCTGTTTTTT. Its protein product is CAWTPGGARRSNTGELFF.

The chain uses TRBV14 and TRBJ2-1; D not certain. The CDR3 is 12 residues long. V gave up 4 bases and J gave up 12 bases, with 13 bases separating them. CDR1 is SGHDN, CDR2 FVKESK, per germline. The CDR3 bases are TGTGCCAGCAGCCGCGATAGGATCTTGCAGTTCTTC. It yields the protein CASSRDRILQFF.

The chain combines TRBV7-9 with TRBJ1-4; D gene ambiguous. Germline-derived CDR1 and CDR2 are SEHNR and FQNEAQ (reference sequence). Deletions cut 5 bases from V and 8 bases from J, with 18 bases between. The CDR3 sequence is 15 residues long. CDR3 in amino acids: CASSRHGMEEEKLFF. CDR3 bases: TGTGCCAGCAGCCGCCACGGGATGGAAGAAGAAAAACTGTTTTTT.

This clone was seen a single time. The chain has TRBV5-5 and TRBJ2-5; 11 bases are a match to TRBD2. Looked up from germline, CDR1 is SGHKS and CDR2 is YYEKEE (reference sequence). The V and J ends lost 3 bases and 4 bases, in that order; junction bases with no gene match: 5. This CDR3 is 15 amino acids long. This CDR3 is CASSSLAGVGETQYF. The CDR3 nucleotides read TGTGCCAGCAGCTCACTAGCGGGAGTAGGAGAGACCCAGTACTTC.

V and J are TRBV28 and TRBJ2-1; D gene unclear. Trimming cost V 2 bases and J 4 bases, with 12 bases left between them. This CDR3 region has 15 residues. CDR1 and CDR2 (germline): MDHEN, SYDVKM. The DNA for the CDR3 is TGTGCCAGCAGTTTAATAAGGGCCGGGTACAATGAGCAGTTCTTC. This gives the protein CASSLIRAGYNEQFF. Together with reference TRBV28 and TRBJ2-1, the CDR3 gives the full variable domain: DVKVTQSSRYLVKRTGEKVFLECVQDMDHENMFWYRQDPGLGLRLIYFSYDVKMKEKGDIPEGYSVSREKKERFSLILESASTNQTSMYLCASSLIRAGYNEQFFGPGTRLTVL.

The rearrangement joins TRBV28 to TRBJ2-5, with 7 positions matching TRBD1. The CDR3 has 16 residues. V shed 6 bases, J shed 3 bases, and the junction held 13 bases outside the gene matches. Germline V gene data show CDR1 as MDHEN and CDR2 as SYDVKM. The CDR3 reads CASSPRGRGFEETQYF. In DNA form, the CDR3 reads TGTGCCAGCAGCCCTAGAGGCAGGGGGTTTGAAGAGACCCAGTACTTC.

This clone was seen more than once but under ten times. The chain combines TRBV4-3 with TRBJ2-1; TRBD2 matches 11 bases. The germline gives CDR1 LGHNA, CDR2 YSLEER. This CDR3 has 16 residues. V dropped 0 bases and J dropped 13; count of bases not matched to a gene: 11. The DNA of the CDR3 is TGCGCCAGCAGCCAAGACTTTCCGACTAGCGGGGTTCTACAGTTCTTC. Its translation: CASSQDFPTSGVLQFF.

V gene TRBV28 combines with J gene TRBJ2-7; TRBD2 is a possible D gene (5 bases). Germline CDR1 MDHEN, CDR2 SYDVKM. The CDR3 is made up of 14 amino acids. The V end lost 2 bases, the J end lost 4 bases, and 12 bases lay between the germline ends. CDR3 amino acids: CASSLQTTLYEQYF. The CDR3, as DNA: TGTGCCAGCAGTTTACAGACTACCCTGTACGAGCAGTACTTC.

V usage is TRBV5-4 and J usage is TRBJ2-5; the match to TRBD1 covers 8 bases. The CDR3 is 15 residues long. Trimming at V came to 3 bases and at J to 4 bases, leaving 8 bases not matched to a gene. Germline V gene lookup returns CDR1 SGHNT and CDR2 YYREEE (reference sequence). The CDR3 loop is CASSSSGGLGETQYF. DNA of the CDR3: TGTGCCAGCAGCTCATCAGGGGGCTTAGGAGAGACCCAGTACTTC.

CDR3 bases: TGTGCCAGCAGCAAGCGGGAGGGTACCTACAATGAGCAGTTCTTC. This gives the protein CASSKREGTYNEQFF. The chain carries TRBV6-1 and TRBJ2-1; 10 nucleotides agree with TRBD2. There are 15 residues in the CDR3. Germline V gives CDR1 MNHNS, CDR2 SASEGT. V gave up 6 bases and J gave up 2 bases; unmatched junction bases: 4.